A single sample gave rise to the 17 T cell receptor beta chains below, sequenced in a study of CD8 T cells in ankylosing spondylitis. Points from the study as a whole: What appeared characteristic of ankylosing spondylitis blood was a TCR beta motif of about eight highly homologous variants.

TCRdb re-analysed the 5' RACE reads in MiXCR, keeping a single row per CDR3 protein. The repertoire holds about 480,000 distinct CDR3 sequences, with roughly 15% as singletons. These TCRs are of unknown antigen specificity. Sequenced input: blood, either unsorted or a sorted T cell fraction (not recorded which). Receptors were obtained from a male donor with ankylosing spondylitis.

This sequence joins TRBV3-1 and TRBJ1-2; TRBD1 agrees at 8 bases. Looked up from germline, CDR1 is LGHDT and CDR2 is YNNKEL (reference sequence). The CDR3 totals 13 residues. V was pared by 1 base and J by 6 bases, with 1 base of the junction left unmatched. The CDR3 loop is CASSQGTGNGYTF. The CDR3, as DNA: TGTGCCAGCAGCCAAGGGACAGGGAATGGCTACACCTTC.

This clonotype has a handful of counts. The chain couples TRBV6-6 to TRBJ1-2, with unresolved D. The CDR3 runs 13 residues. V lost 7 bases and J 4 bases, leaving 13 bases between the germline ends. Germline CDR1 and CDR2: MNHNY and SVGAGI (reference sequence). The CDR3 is CASTFSGSYGYTF. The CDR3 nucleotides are TGTGCCAGCACCTTCTCCGGGTCCTATGGCTACACCTTC.

CDR3 amino acids: CASSSPLGESEQFF. CDR3 nucleotide sequence: TGTGCCAGCAGCTCGCCACTAGGGGAGAGTGAGCAGTTCTTC. V is TRBV7-2 and J is TRBJ2-1; D possibly matches TRBD1 or TRBD2 (5 bases each). V dropped 4 bases and J dropped 9 bases, with 16 bases sitting between them. Germline lookup yields CDR1 SGHTA and CDR2 FQGNSA. The CDR3 is 14 residues long.

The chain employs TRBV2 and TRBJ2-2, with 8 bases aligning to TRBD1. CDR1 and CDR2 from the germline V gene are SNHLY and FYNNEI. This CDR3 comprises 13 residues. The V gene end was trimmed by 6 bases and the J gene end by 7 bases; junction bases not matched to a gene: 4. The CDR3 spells CASRYGQGGELFF. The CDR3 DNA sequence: TGTGCCAGCAGATATGGACAGGGCGGGGAGCTGTTTTTT.

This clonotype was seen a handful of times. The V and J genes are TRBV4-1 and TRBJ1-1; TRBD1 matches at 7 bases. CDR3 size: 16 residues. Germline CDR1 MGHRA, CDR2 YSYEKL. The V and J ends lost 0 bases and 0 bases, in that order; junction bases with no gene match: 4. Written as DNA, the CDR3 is TGCGCCAGCAGCCAAGATTACGGACAGGTGAACACTGAAGCTTTCTTT. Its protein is CASSQDYGQVNTEAFF.

Here the CDR3 reads CASTQGGGGTAYNEQFF. The CDR3 bases are TGTGCCAGCACCCAAGGGGGGGGCGGGACCGCCTACAATGAGCAGTTCTTC. This chain uses TRBV11-3 with TRBJ2-1, with a tentative D call TRBD2 (7 bases). Trimming removed 7 bases from V and 2 bases from J, with 21 bases in between. From germline, CDR1 is SGHNT and CDR2 YENEEA. The CDR3 totals 17 residues.

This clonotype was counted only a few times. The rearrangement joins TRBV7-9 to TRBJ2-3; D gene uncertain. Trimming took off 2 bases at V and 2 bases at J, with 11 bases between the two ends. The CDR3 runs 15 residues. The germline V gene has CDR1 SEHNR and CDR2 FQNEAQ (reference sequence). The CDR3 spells CASSLIERATDTQYF. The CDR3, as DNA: TGTGCCAGCAGCTTAATTGAAAGAGCCACAGATACGCAGTATTTT.

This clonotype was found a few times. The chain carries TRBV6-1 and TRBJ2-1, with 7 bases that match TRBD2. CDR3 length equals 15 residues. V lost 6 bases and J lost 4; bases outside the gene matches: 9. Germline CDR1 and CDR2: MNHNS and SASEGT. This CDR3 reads CASRAGLGGYNEQFF. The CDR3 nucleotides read TGTGCCAGCAGAGCTGGACTAGGTGGTTACAATGAGCAGTTCTTC.

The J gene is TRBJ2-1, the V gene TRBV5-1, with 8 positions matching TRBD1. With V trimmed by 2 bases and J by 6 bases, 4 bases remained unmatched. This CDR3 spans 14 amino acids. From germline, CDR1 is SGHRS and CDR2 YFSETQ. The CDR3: CASSFSTGGNEQFF. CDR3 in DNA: TGCGCCAGCAGCTTTTCAACAGGGGGCAATGAGCAGTTCTTC.

Here the CDR3 reads CASGTGRVNTGELFF. In DNA form, the CDR3 reads TGTGCCAGCGGGACCGGCAGGGTGAACACCGGGGAGCTGTTTTTT. The chain is built from TRBV6-1 and TRBJ2-2; D may be TRBD1 or TRBD2 (5 bases each). Germline CDR1 is MNHNS and CDR2 is SASEGT. The V and J ends lost 8 bases and 1 base respectively, with 14 bases between them. The CDR3 is made up of 15 amino acids.

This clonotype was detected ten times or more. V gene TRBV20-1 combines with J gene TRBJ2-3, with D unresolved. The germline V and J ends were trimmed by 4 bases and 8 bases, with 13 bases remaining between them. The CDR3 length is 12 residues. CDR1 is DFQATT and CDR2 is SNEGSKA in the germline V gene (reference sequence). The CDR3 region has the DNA TGCAGTGCTATACGGGCCCTGGGTACGCAGTATTTT. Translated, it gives CSAIRALGTQYF.

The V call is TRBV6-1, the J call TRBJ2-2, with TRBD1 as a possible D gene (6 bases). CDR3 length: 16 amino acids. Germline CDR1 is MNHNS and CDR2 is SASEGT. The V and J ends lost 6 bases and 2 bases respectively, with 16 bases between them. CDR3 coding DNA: TGTGCCAGCAGCCGAGGGGCCAGGGGTAACACCGGGGAGCTGTTTTTT. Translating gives CASSRGARGNTGELFF.

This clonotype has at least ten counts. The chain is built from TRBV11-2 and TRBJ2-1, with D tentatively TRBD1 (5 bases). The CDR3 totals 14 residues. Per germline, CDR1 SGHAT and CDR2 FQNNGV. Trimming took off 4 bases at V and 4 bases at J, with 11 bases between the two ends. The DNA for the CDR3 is TGTGCCAGCAGCTCTGGGGCAAAATACAATGAGCAGTTCTTC. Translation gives CASSSGAKYNEQFF.

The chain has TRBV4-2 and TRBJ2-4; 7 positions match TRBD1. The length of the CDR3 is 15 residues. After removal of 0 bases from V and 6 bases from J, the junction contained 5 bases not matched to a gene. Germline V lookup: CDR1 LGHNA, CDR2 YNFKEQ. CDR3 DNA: TGTGCCAGCAGCCAAGAAGGGGGCAGGGGAAACATTCAGTACTTC. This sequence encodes CASSQEGGRGNIQYF.

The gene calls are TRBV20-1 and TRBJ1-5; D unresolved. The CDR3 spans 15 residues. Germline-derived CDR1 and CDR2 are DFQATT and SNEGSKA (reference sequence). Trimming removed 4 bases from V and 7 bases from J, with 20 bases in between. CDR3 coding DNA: TGCAGTGCTAAGCGGTCCTCCGAACCTGGGCAGCCCCAGCATTTT. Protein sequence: CSAKRSSEPGQPQHF.

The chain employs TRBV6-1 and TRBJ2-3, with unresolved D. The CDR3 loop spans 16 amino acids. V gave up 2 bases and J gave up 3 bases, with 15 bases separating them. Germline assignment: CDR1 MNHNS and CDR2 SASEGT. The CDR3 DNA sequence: TGTGCCAGCAGTGAAAGGTCACCAAAGGGTACAGATACGCAGTATTTT. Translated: CASSERSPKGTDTQYF.

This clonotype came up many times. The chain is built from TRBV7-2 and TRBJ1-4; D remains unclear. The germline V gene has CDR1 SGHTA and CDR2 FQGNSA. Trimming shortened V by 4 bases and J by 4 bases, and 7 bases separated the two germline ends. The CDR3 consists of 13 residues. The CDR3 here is CASSYGVNEKLFF. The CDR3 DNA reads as TGTGCCAGCAGCTACGGGGTTAATGAAAAACTGTTTTTT. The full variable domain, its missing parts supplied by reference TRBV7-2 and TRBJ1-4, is GAGVSQSPSNKVTEKGKDVELRCDPISGHTALYWYRQSLGQGLEFLIYFQGNSAPDKSGLPSDRFSAERTGGSVSTLTIQRTQQEDSAVYLCASSYGVNEKLFFGSGTQLSVL.